The 18 T cell receptor beta chains listed next were all sequenced from one sample in a study of blood T cell repertoires in COVID-19. TCRdb's table, derived via immunoSEQ multiplex PCR, lists solely in-frame clones and lacks some. The repertoire includes fewer than 250,000 clones, 80% to 90% of them detected once, and under 4.5% sits in the top ten. Material for sequencing was peripheral blood. The source is a man aged 50 to 60 with acute or convalescent COVID-19.

The V gene is TRBV18, the J gene TRBJ1-3; the D is unclear. The V end lost 3 bases, the J end lost 2 bases, and 11 bases lay between the germline ends. The germline V gene encodes CDR1 KGHSH and CDR2 LQKENI. This CDR3 spans 15 amino acids. DNA of the CDR3: TGTGCCAGCTCACCCTCCATCGGGGCTGGAAACACCATATATTTT. This codes for CASSPSIGAGNTIYF.

V and J are TRBV28 and TRBJ2-5; 9 bases map to TRBD2. CDR1 and CDR2 (germline): MDHEN, SYDVKM. There are 15 residues in the CDR3. Trimming at V came to 3 bases and at J to 2 bases, leaving 4 bases not matched to a gene. The DNA for the CDR3 is TGTGCCAGCAGTTTGAGCGGGGGGTTTCAAGAGACCCAGTACTTC. This gives the protein CASSLSGGFQETQYF.

The rearrangement links TRBV12-3 or TRBV12-4 to TRBJ1-2, with TRBD1 as a possible D gene (5 bases). CDR3 length: 12 residues. Between the trimmed V and J ends, which lost 3 bases and 8 bases, there was a span of 10 bases. CDR3 DNA: TGTGCCAGCAGTTTTCTAGGGGTCGGCTACACCTTC. Its protein product is CASSFLGVGYTF.

V usage is TRBV11-2 and J usage is TRBJ2-3; 15 positions match TRBD2. After removal of 5 bases from V and 7 bases from J, the junction contained 16 bases not matched to a gene. The CDR3 is made up of 19 amino acids. Germline loops: CDR1 SGHAT, CDR2 FQNNGV. As DNA, the CDR3 is TGTGCCAGCAGCCACGGACTAGCGGGAGGGCCTGGGGGGACGAATACGCAGTATTTT. Translated, it gives CASSHGLAGGPGGTNTQYF.

This clone was picked up a small number of times. V gene TRBV19 combines with J gene TRBJ1-2; D not resolved. The CDR3 is 15 amino acids. The V end lost 0 bases, the J end lost 8 bases, and 16 bases lay between the germline ends. The germline gives CDR1 LNHDA, CDR2 SQIVND (reference sequence). The CDR3: CASSIDDPGFGGYTF. CDR3 coding DNA: TGTGCCAGTAGTATAGATGATCCGGGGTTTGGCGGCTACACCTTC.

The genes are TRBV9 and TRBJ2-3; TRBD1 matches at 7 bases. Looked up from germline, CDR1 is SGDLS and CDR2 is YYNGEE. Trimming at V came to 4 bases and at J to 4 bases, leaving 9 bases not matched to a gene. The CDR3 contains 15 residues. The DNA of the CDR3 is TGTGCCAGCAGCCCCCAGGGGGTAAGGGCAGATACGCAGTATTTT. As protein: CASSPQGVRADTQYF.

The table lists this clone with a count of one. The chain joins TRBV7-2 to TRBJ2-2, with D possibly being TRBD2 (5 bases). Germline V gene data show CDR1 as SGHTA and CDR2 as FQGNSA. This CDR3 region has 16 residues. V was pared by 5 bases and J by 6 bases, with 19 bases between. CDR3 loop: CASSLLAPVGAGELFF. The CDR3 coding sequence is TGTGCCAGCAGCCTTCTAGCCCCCGTCGGGGCCGGGGAGCTGTTTTTT.

This chain connects TRBV14 to TRBJ2-2; D unresolved. Germline values: CDR1 SGHDN, CDR2 FVKESK. V was trimmed by 8 bases and J by 6 bases, leaving 16 bases between them. CDR3 length equals 14 residues. DNA of the CDR3: TGTGCCAGCCGTCTCGCGATGTCCGCCGGGGAGCTGTTTTTT. This codes for CASRLAMSAGELFF.

This clone was observed a handful of times. This chain uses TRBV3-1 (or the pseudogene TRBV3-2) with TRBJ1-4; D gene unclear. V was trimmed by 1 base and J by 4 bases, leaving 13 bases between them. The CDR3 has 16 amino acids. The germline V gene has CDR1 LGHDT and CDR2 YNNKEL (reference sequence). CDR3 sequence (DNA): TGTGCCAGCAGCCAAGGACGGACGGGAAATAATGAAAAACTGTTTTTT. Protein sequence: CASSQGRTGNNEKLFF.

The rearrangement joins TRBV23-1 to TRBJ2-1; 9 bases are shared with TRBD2. TRBV23-1 qualifies as an ORF whose function is uncertain. The CDR3 runs 18 residues. With V trimmed by 2 bases and J by 3 bases, 11 bases remained unmatched. CDR3 in DNA: TGCGCCAGCAGTCAAAGGCAACCGGGACTAGCCATCTACAATGAGCAGTTCTTC. Its translation is CASSQRQPGLAIYNEQFF.

The rearrangement joins TRBV11-2 to TRBJ2-1; 9 nucleotides match TRBD2. This CDR3 is built from 16 residues. V gave up 1 base and J gave up 7 bases; unmatched junction bases: 8. Germline values: CDR1 SGHAT, CDR2 FQNNGV. The CDR3, as DNA: TGTGCCAGCAGCTTAGTTGGGCTAGCGGGACGGAATGAGCAGTTCTTC. This encodes CASSLVGLAGRNEQFF.

This chain's CDR3 is CASTPVSGSNYGYTF. CDR3 DNA sequence: TGTGCCAGCACCCCAGTTTCAGGGTCTAACTATGGCTACACCTTC. The V gene is TRBV25-1, the J gene TRBJ1-2; tentatively, D is TRBD1 (5 bases). This CDR3 has 15 residues. Trimming stripped 7 bases from V and 0 bases from J, with 15 bases between. From germline, CDR1 is MGHDK and CDR2 SYGVNS.

The chain links TRBV11-2 to TRBJ1-2, with 8 bases fitting TRBD1. V shed 3 bases and J 3 bases; nucleotides not matched to a gene: 9. This CDR3 comprises 16 residues. The germline CDR1 and CDR2 sequences are SGHAT and FQNNGV. CDR3 residues: CASSLWGTGGYYGYTF. The CDR3 DNA sequence: TGTGCCAGCAGCTTGTGGGGGACAGGAGGTTACTATGGCTACACCTTC.

The V gene is TRBV19, the J gene TRBJ2-3; the D gene is possibly TRBD2 (6 bases). Germline loops: CDR1 LNHDA, CDR2 SQIVND (reference sequence). This CDR3 contains 14 residues. Deletions cut 7 bases from V and 2 bases from J, with 13 bases between. CDR3 bases: TGTGCCAGTAACCAAGGACTACCCACAGATACGCAGTATTTT. Its protein product is CASNQGLPTDTQYF.

The genes are TRBV9 and TRBJ2-7; 9 nucleotides match TRBD2. The V segment lost 0 bases and the J segment 2 bases; nucleotides outside the gene matches: 3. CDR3 size: 15 residues. The germline V gene has CDR1 SGDLS and CDR2 YYNGEE. CDR3 nucleotides: TGTGCCAGCAGCGTAGAGGCTAGCGGGGCCTACGAGCAGTACTTC. It encodes CASSVEASGAYEQYF.

The chain is built from TRBV5-1 and TRBJ2-7; 7 nucleotides agree with TRBD1. Germline V CDR1 and CDR2: SGHRS, YFSETQ. V lost 4 bases, J lost 2 bases, and 9 bases stayed unmatched. The length of the CDR3 is 15 residues. The CDR3 protein is CASSERGTATYEQYF. Written as DNA, the CDR3 is TGCGCCAGCAGCGAGCGAGGGACAGCTACCTACGAGCAGTACTTC.

The chain combines TRBV2 with TRBJ2-1; D may be TRBD1 (5 bases). Trimming left V 7 bases short and J 3 bases short, with 7 bases between. The CDR3 is 12 amino acids. The V gene's germline CDR1 is SNHLY and CDR2 FYNNEI. This chain's CDR3 is CASKGDYNEQFF. As DNA, the CDR3 is TGTGCCAGCAAAGGGGACTACAATGAGCAGTTCTTC.

The gene calls are TRBV3-1 (or the pseudogene TRBV3-2) and TRBJ2-7; D perhaps matches TRBD2 (7 bases). Germline CDR1 reads LGHDT; CDR2 reads YNNKEL (reference sequence). Between the trimmed V and J ends, which lost 1 base and 1 base, there was a span of 11 bases. This CDR3 has 15 amino acids. The chain's CDR3 is CASSQGGGASYEQYF. CDR3 DNA sequence: TGTGCCAGCAGCCAAGGCGGGGGCGCTTCCTACGAGCAGTACTTC.